Each of the 23 T cell receptor beta chains below was sequenced from the same sample in a study of blood T cell repertoires in COVID-19. The method was immunoSEQ multiplex PCR; TCRdb's version includes in-frame clones alone and lacks a portion of them. The sample carries around 310,000 clones, roughly 89% recorded once. What was sequenced was PBMCs or T cells enriched from blood (not recorded which). All receptors come from a woman aged 30 to 39 who had recovered from COVID-19.

In its sample, this clone was seen once. The chain is built from TRBV28 and TRBJ2-7, with TRBD2 matching over 7 bases. Germline trimming cut 3 bases from V and 3 bases from J; bases unmatched to any gene: 8. The CDR3 extends over 15 amino acids. Germline V CDR1 and CDR2: MDHEN, SYDVKM. The CDR3 is CASSFESSGFYEQYF. DNA for the CDR3: TGTGCCAGCAGTTTTGAGTCTAGCGGATTCTACGAGCAGTACTTC.

V usage is TRBV18 and J usage is TRBJ2-7, with D perhaps matching TRBD1 (5 bases). The CDR3 covers 13 residues. The ends were cut back, 3 bases at V and 7 bases at J, with 13 bases in the middle. Germline V gene lookup returns CDR1 KGHSH and CDR2 LQKENI. In DNA, the CDR3 is TGTGCCAGCTCACCTACAGGATTTGCGGAGCAGTACTTC. Amino acids: CASSPTGFAEQYF.

The J gene is TRBJ2-7, the V gene TRBV4-3; no clear D. V lost 0 bases to trimming and J lost 3 bases, with 6 bases between them. Germline V gives CDR1 LGHNA, CDR2 YSLEER. CDR3 size: 13 residues. The CDR3 region is CASSQDRSYEQYF. Here the CDR3 DNA reads TGCGCCAGCAGCCAAGATAGAAGCTACGAGCAGTACTTC.

The chain combines TRBV18 with TRBJ1-2, with 7 bases matching TRBD1. The V gene's germline CDR1 is KGHSH and CDR2 LQKENI. V gave up 0 bases and J gave up 3 bases; unmatched junction bases: 4. The CDR3 sequence is 15 residues long. CDR3 coding DNA: TGTGCCAGCTCACCACCAGACAGGGCCGACTATGGCTACACCTTC. As protein: CASSPPDRADYGYTF.

V usage is TRBV3-1 (or the pseudogene TRBV3-2) and J usage is TRBJ2-7, with 10 positions matching TRBD2. The CDR3 runs to 17 residues. With 4 bases clipped from V and 5 bases from J, the junction kept 14 bases outside the gene matches. Germline values: CDR1 LGHDT, CDR2 YNNKEL (reference sequence). Here the CDR3 DNA reads TGTGCCAGCAGCCGTCCCACCCTACTAGCGGGGCGGAACGAGCAGTACTTC. Residues: CASSRPTLLAGRNEQYF.

In regard to this clone: Its ends do not fully match the called genes, so a read error is possible. V usage is TRBV7-7 and J usage is TRBJ2-2, with TRBD1 matching over 7 bases. The CDR3 runs 15 residues. In germline, CDR1 is SSHAT, CDR2 FNYEAQ (reference sequence). Written as DNA, the CDR3 is TGTGCTAGCAGCTTAGCGACAGGGAGCGCCGGGGAGCTGTTTTTT. Its translation is CASSLATGSAGELFF.

The chain recombines TRBV28 with TRBJ1-5; D is perhaps TRBD1 (6 bases). Deletions cut 4 bases from V and 0 bases from J, with 16 bases between. The length of the CDR3 is 17 residues. The germline CDR1 and CDR2 sequences are MDHEN and SYDVKM. The CDR3 nucleotides are TGTGCCAGCAGTTCTCCGACCGGGACATATAGCAATCAGCCCCAGCATTTT. This translates into CASSSPTGTYSNQPQHF.

This chain joins TRBV10-3 and TRBJ1-2; no clear D gene. Germline lookup yields CDR1 ENHRY and CDR2 SYGVKD. V shed 2 bases and J shed 2 bases, with 6 bases lying between them. This CDR3 comprises 13 residues. This CDR3 reads CAISEPENYGYTF. In DNA, the CDR3 is TGTGCCATCAGTGAGCCAGAAAACTATGGCTACACCTTC.

This clone came up once. The chain employs TRBV5-4 and TRBJ1-4, with a tentative D call TRBD1 (5 bases). The CDR3 contains 14 residues. V lost 4 bases to trimming and J lost 8 bases, with 15 bases between them. CDR1 is SGHNT, CDR2 YYREEE, per germline (reference sequence). The CDR3 is CASSEGRGLEKLFF. CDR3 DNA: TGTGCCAGCAGCGAGGGCCGGGGGTTGGAAAAACTGTTTTTT.

The rearrangement joins TRBV6-5 to TRBJ2-7, with TRBD2 identical over 9 bases. The CDR3 sequence is 15 residues long. Trimming took 5 bases from V and 5 from J; bases not matched to a gene: 10. Germline CDR1 MNHEY, CDR2 SVGAGI. The CDR3 DNA follows: TGTGCCAGCAGTCACGGGACTAGCTTGATCCACGAGCAGTACTTC. Protein: CASSHGTSLIHEQYF.

This clone was detected once. The J gene is TRBJ2-1, the V gene TRBV4-1, with 10 bases identical to TRBD2. The CDR3 runs to 19 residues. The germline gives CDR1 MGHRA, CDR2 YSYEKL. J was trimmed by 3 bases and V by 3 bases; bases with no gene match: 14. Here the CDR3 DNA reads TGCGCCAGCAGCCAGTCACCCTGGGCTAGCGGGAGTCACTACAATGAGCAGTTCTTC. This gives the protein CASSQSPWASGSHYNEQFF.

CDR3 in amino acids: CASSQRLAGGDTQYF. CDR3 DNA: TGCGCCAGCAGCCAAAGGCTAGCCGGAGGAGATACGCAGTATTTT. This chain uses TRBV4-1 with TRBJ2-3, with D tentatively TRBD2 (5 bases). Trimming removed 2 bases from V and 5 bases from J, with 14 bases in between. The CDR3 length is 15 residues. Germline loops: CDR1 MGHRA, CDR2 YSYEKL.

This chain connects TRBV12-5 to TRBJ2-1; possibly TRBD2 for D (6 bases). The CDR3 extends over 21 amino acids. Trimming pared 0 bases from V and 6 bases from J, leaving 30 bases between. Germline CDR1 LGHNT, CDR2 FRNRAP. The CDR3 loop reads CASGLVRDGSILASELNEQFF. DNA for the CDR3: TGTGCTAGTGGTTTGGTACGGGACGGGTCGATTCTAGCTAGCGAACTCAATGAGCAGTTCTTC.

This clone has just a few counts. DNA for the CDR3: TGTGCCAGCAGTTACGATGCCCCTTCAACTTGGTCACCCCTCCACTTT. It yields the protein CASSYDAPSTWSPLHF. The rearrangement uses TRBV6-5 and TRBJ1-6; no clear D gene. Trimming took 2 bases from V and 10 from J, leaving 18 bases between them. The length of the CDR3 is 16 residues. Germline loops: CDR1 MNHEY, CDR2 SVGAGI.

This chain connects TRBV20-1 to TRBJ1-5; 7 nucleotides align to TRBD1. The CDR3 is 13 residues long. The V gene end was trimmed by 3 bases and the J gene end by 5 bases; junction bases not matched to a gene: 4. Germline values: CDR1 DFQATT, CDR2 SNEGSKA (reference sequence). The CDR3 DNA sequence: TGCAGTGCTAGTAGGGACAGAGATCAGCCCCAGCATTTT. This codes for CSASRDRDQPQHF.

This sequence joins TRBV7-2 and TRBJ2-2, with 7 bases matching TRBD1. There are 15 residues in the CDR3. CDR1 is SGHTA and CDR2 is FQGNSA in the germline V gene. Trimming removed 5 bases from V and 0 bases from J; junction bases left unmatched: 3. CDR3 sequence (DNA): TGTGCCAGCAGCAGACAGGGTGCGAACACCGGGGAGCTGTTTTTT. Translating gives CASSRQGANTGELFF.

The rearrangement uses TRBV10-3 and TRBJ2-3; 11 bases match TRBD2. The CDR3 is 17 residues long. Unmatched junction bases numbered 10, after V lost 3 bases and J lost 5 bases. Germline loops: CDR1 ENHRY, CDR2 SYGVKD. CDR3: CAISDSLAGGLEDTQYF. As DNA, the CDR3 is TGTGCCATCAGTGATTCGCTAGCGGGAGGTCTGGAAGATACGCAGTATTTT.

This clone was recorded only once. This sequence joins TRBV10-3 and TRBJ1-4; a weak D match, TRBD1 (5 bases). CDR3 size: 15 residues. The germline V and J ends were trimmed by 5 bases and 3 bases, with 13 bases remaining between them. Per the germline V gene, CDR1 is ENHRY and CDR2 is SYGVKD. CDR3 protein: CAISSGISANEKLFF. CDR3 sequence (DNA): TGTGCCATCAGTTCAGGGATTTCGGCTAATGAAAAACTGTTTTTT.

This clone was seen once. The chain links TRBV5-4 to TRBJ2-1, with a weak D call TRBD1 (6 bases). From germline, CDR1 is SGHNT and CDR2 YYREEE (reference sequence). Trimming removed 0 bases from V and 4 bases from J, with 11 bases in between. This CDR3 spans 15 amino acids. CDR3 nucleotides: TGTGCCAGCAGCTTGGGGTCACAGGGATACAATGAGCAGTTCTTC. The encoded protein is CASSLGSQGYNEQFF.

The DNA of the CDR3 is TGTGCCAGCTCACCAGACAGCTCCTACAATGAGCAGTTCTTC. Protein product: CASSPDSSYNEQFF. V usage is TRBV18 and J usage is TRBJ2-1; the D gene is possibly TRBD1 (5 bases). The V gene's germline CDR1 is KGHSH and CDR2 LQKENI. Trimming shortened V by 2 bases and J by 0 bases, and 5 bases separated the two germline ends. The CDR3 contains 14 residues.

The chain carries TRBV6-1 and TRBJ2-1; 13 positions match TRBD2. The trim removed 3 bases at V and 9 bases at J, leaving 11 bases unmatched. Germline-derived CDR1 and CDR2 are MNHNS and SASEGT. This CDR3 contains 17 residues. The CDR3 DNA is TGTGCCAGCAGTGATCAATTGGGACTAGCGGGACGGGGTGAGCAGTTCTTC. This gives the protein CASSDQLGLAGRGEQFF.

This rearrangement joins TRBV11-2 to TRBJ2-7, with D perhaps matching TRBD2 (6 bases). Per the germline V gene, CDR1 is SGHAT and CDR2 is FQNNGV. V was clipped by 1 base and J by 5 bases, with 15 bases between them. The CDR3 totals 15 residues. The CDR3 here is CASSLAAAGRHEQYF. DNA for the CDR3: TGTGCCAGCAGCTTAGCTGCAGCGGGTAGGCACGAGCAGTACTTC.

This clone was seen once. The CDR3 DNA reads as TGTGCCACTAACCGTGACAACGATCAGCCCCAGCATTTT. It translates to CATNRDNDQPQHF. The gene calls are TRBV10-3 and TRBJ1-5; D not resolved. The CDR3 consists of 13 residues. Trimming removed 10 bases from V and 5 bases from J, with 15 bases in between. The germline gives CDR1 ENHRY, CDR2 SYGVKD.